The clone carrying this TCR beta chain was counted ten times or more. Antigen: not known. This sample stems from a study of T-cell reconstitution after alpha-beta-depleted transplantation in children. The library targeted TCRbeta and was prepared with unique molecular identifiers. TCRdb processed the PCR reads anew with MiXCR; each CDR3 protein has one entry. Of hundreds of thousands of distinct CDR3 sequences listed, approximately 14% are singletons. General study results and limits: Expanded graft clones numbering several hundred reportedly gave rise to alpha-beta T cells about two months after transplant. One year post-transplant, T-cell counts and diversity were largely derived from T cells produced anew.

V gave up 10 bases and J gave up 2 bases, with 19 bases separating them. This CDR3 has 15 amino acids. Germline assignment: CDR1 SGHVS and CDR2 FQNEAQ. This specimen was PBMCs, taken before TCRalphabeta/CD19-depleted stem cell transplant. This chain joins TRBV7-8 and TRBJ2-3; D remains unclear. This receptor was taken from a girl between 2 and 10 years old with congenital amegakaryocytic thrombocytopenia, due to receive a stem cell transplant. The CDR3 bases are TGTGCCACCACGAGTAGGCGGACCATCACAGATACGCAGTATTTT. The encoded protein is CATTSRRTITDTQYF.